The clone carrying this TCR beta chain occurred a few times. Negatively enriched CD4+ T cells were divided by CD45RA into naive and memory. Using immunoSEQ multiplex PCR, the repertoire was profiled, and TCRdb retains in-frame clones only, with some absent. The repertoire has some 360,000 clones, more than 60% of them found once; the top ten carry about 10%. This record comes from a study of shared clonotypes between healthy human individuals. Study overall: CD4 naive cells filled three plates per donor, CD4 memory three, CD8 naive two and CD8 memory one.

Trimming took off 2 bases at V and 6 bases at J, with 17 bases between the two ends. The CDR3 totals 16 residues. Per germline, CDR1 MNHNS and CDR2 SASEGT. The source is a man younger than 45 in good health. Specimen: memory CD4+ T cells sorted from blood. Subset here: CD45RA-negative fraction. The rearrangement links TRBV6-1 to TRBJ1-5, with a tentative D call TRBD1 (5 bases). DNA of the CDR3: TGTGCCAGCAGTGAATCTTGGGGCATCGCCAGTCAGCCCCAGCATTTT. It encodes CASSESWGIASQPQHF.